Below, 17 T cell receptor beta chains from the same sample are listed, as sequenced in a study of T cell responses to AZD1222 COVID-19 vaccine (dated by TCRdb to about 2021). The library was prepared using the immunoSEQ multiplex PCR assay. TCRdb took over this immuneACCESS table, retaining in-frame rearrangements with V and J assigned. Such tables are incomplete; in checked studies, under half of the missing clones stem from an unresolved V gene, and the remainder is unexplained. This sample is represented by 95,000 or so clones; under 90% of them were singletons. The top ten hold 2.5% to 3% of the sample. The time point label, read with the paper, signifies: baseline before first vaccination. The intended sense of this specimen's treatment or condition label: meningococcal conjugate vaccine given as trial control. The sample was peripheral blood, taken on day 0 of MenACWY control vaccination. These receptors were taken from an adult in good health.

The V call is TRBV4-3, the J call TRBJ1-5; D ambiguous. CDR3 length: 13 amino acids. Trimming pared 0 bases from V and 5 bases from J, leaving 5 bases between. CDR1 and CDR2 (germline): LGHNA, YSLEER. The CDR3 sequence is CASSQDQYQPQHF. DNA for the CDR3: TGCGCCAGCAGCCAAGATCAGTATCAGCCCCAGCATTTT.

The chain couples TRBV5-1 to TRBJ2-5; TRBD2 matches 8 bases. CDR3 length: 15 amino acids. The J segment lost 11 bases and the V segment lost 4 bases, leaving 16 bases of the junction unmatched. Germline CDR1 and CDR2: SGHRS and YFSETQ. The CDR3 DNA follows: TGCGCCAGCAGCGTGGAGGCGAGCGGGGGTGTGCTTCAGTACTTC. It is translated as CASSVEASGGVLQYF.

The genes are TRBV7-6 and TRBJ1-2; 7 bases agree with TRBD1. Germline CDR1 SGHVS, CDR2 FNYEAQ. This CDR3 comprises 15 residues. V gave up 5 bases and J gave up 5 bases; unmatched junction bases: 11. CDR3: CASSPGPSGGYGYTF. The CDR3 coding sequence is TGTGCCAGCAGCCCAGGGCCATCAGGGGGATATGGCTACACCTTC.

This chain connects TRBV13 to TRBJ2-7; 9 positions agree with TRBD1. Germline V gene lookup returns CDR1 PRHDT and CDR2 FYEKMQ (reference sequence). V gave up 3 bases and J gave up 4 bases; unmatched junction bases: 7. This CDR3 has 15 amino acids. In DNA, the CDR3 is TGTGCCAGCAGCTTCGGGACAGGGCCCTTTTACGAGCAGTACTTC. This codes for CASSFGTGPFYEQYF.

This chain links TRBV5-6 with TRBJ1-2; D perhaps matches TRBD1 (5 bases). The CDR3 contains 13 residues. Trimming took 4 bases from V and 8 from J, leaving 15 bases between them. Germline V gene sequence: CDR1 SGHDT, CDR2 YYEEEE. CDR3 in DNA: TGTGCCAGCAGCCCCACCAGGGTCGGAGGCTACACCTTC. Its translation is CASSPTRVGGYTF.

CDR3 DNA: TGTGCCAGCTCACGCTCGACAGGGGTGAGGCAGCCCCAGCATTTT. It is translated as CASSRSTGVRQPQHF. The chain has TRBV18 and TRBJ1-5; 8 positions agree with TRBD1. This CDR3 region has 15 residues. The V and J ends lost 4 bases and 7 bases, in that order; junction bases with no gene match: 9. CDR1 is KGHSH, CDR2 LQKENI, per germline.

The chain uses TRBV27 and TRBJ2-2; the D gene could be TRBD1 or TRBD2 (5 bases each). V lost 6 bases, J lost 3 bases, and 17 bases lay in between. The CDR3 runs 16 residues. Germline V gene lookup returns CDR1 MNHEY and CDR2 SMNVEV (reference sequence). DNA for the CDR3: TGTGCCAGCAGGCCCGGGGACCTCACACACACCGGGGAGCTGTTTTTT. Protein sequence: CASRPGDLTHTGELFF.

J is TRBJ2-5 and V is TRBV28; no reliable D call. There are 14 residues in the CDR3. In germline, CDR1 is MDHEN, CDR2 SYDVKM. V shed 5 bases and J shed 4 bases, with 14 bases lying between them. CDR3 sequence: CASSPRAPPETQYF. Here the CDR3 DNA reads TGTGCCAGCAGTCCCCGCGCCCCGCCAGAGACCCAGTACTTC.

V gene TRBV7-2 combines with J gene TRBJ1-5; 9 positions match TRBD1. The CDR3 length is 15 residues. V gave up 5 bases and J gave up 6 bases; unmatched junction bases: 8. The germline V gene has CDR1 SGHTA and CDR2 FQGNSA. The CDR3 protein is CASSPGQGLGQPQHF. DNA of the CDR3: TGTGCCAGCAGCCCAGGACAGGGGCTGGGTCAGCCCCAGCATTTT.

CDR3: CASSLRPASYEQYF. CDR3 coding DNA: TGTGCCAGTAGCCTACGGCCGGCATCTTACGAGCAGTACTTC. The rearrangement links TRBV5-6 to TRBJ2-7; unclear D gene. The V gene's germline CDR1 is SGHDT and CDR2 YYEEEE. The CDR3 extends over 14 amino acids. V was pared by 8 bases and J by 4 bases, with 19 bases between.

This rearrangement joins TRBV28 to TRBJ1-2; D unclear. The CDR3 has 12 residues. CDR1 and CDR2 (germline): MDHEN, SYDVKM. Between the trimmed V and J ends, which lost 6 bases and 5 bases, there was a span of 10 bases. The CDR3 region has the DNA TGTGCCAGCAGACCTGAGAGATATGGCTACACCTTC. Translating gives CASRPERYGYTF.

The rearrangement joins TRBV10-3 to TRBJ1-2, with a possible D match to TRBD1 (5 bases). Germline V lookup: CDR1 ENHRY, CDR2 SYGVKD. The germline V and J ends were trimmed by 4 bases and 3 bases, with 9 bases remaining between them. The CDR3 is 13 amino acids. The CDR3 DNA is TGTGCCATCAGTGGCGGCAGGGACTATGGCTACACCTTC. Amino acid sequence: CAISGGRDYGYTF.

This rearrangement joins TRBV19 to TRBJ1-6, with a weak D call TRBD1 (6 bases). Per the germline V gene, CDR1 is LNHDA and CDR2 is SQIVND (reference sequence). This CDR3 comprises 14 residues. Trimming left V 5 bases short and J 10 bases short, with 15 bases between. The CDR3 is CASSPIQGQSPLHF. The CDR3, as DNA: TGTGCCAGTAGTCCTATACAGGGCCAGTCACCCCTCCACTTT.

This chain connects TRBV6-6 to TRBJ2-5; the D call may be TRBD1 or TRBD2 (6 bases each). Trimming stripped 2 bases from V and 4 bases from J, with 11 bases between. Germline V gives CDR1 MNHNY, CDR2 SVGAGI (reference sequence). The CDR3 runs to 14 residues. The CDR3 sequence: CASSYTGARETQYF. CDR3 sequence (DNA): TGTGCCAGCAGTTACACGGGGGCGCGAGAGACCCAGTACTTC.

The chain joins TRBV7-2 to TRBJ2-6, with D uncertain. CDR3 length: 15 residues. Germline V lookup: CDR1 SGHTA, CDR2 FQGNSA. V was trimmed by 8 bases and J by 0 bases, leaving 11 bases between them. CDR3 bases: TGTGCCAGCGCCCGGGCGCTCTCTGGGGCCAACGTCCTGACTTTC. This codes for CASARALSGANVLTF.

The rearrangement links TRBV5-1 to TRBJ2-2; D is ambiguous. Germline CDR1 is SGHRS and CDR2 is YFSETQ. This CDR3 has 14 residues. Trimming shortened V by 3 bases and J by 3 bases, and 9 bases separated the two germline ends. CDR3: CASSSTSYTGELFF. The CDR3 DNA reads TGCGCCAGCAGCTCTACGAGTTACACCGGGGAGCTGTTTTTT.

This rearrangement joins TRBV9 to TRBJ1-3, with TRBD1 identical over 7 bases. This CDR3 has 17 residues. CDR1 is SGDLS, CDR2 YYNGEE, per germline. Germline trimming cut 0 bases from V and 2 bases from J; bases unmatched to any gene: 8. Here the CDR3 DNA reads TGTGCCAGCAGCGTAGCGGTCCAGGGGGTAACTGGAAACACCATATATTTT. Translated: CASSVAVQGVTGNTIYF.